One and the same sample provided the 32 T cell receptor beta chains below, sequenced in a study of PD-L1 blockade in urothelial cancer. Sequencing was performed with immunoSEQ multiplex PCR; in TCRdb, only in-frame clones are kept and a portion is missing. The table shows about 83,000 clones, with about nine tenths occurring only once. The sample consisted of PBMCs, taken around atezolizumab (anti-PD-L1) treatment. These receptors were obtained from a woman in her seventies with urothelial cancer.

For the CDR3, the DNA is TGTGCCAGCACTCCGGAAGGGGCCCTGTTCACTGAAGCTTTCTTT. It yields the protein CASTPEGALFTEAFF. The rearrangement uses TRBV13 and TRBJ1-1; D perhaps matches TRBD1 (5 bases). The length of the CDR3 is 15 residues. Germline assignment: CDR1 PRHDT and CDR2 FYEKMQ (reference sequence). Trimming stripped 7 bases from V and 4 bases from J, with 19 bases between.

The chain combines TRBV9 with TRBJ2-2, with 10 bases aligning to TRBD2. This CDR3 has 16 residues. Per the germline V gene, CDR1 is SGDLS and CDR2 is YYNGEE. V was clipped by 1 base and J by 6 bases; unmatched bases: 6. CDR3 protein: CASSVRSGRAAGELFF. The CDR3 nucleotides read TGTGCCAGCAGCGTACGAAGCGGGAGGGCCGCCGGGGAGCTGTTTTTT.

This clone was seen once. The chain couples TRBV7-2 to TRBJ1-2; possible D gene TRBD1, 5 bases. Trimming shortened V by 2 bases and J by 6 bases, and 19 bases separated the two germline ends. The CDR3 runs to 16 residues. Germline V CDR1 and CDR2: SGHTA, FQGNSA. Written as DNA, the CDR3 is TGTGCCAGCAGCTTACAAACCGGGACTTTTGTCGATGGCTACACCTTC. Translating it yields CASSLQTGTFVDGYTF.

The chain carries TRBV28 and TRBJ1-4, with D possibly being TRBD1 (5 bases). Trimming stripped 2 bases from V and 14 bases from J, with 12 bases between. CDR1 is MDHEN and CDR2 is SYDVKM in the germline V gene. This CDR3 has 12 residues. DNA of the CDR3: TGTGCCAGCAGTTTAATACGGGGGTGGCTGTTTTTT. Encoded protein: CASSLIRGWLFF. Full variable domain (rest looked up from reference TRBV28 and TRBJ1-4): DVKVTQSSRYLVKRTGEKVFLECVQDMDHENMFWYRQDPGLGLRLIYFSYDVKMKEKGDIPEGYSVSREKKERFSLILESASTNQTSMYLCASSLIRGWLFFGSGTQLSVL.

The chain recombines TRBV6-1 with TRBJ1-2; 10 positions match TRBD1. After removal of 6 bases from V and 8 bases from J, the junction contained 6 bases not matched to a gene. Germline assignment: CDR1 MNHNS and CDR2 SASEGT. CDR3 length: 13 residues. Written as DNA, the CDR3 is TGTGCCAGCAGAACCGGGACAGGGGACGGCTACACCTTC. As protein: CASRTGTGDGYTF.

This clone was seen only a few times. As DNA, the CDR3 is TGTGCCAGCAGCTTAGGTCTCGTCGCTGAAGCTTTCTTT. This translates into CASSLGLVAEAFF. This sequence joins TRBV7-9 and TRBJ1-1; D is unresolved. CDR3 length equals 13 residues. Germline V CDR1 and CDR2: SEHNR, FQNEAQ (reference sequence). The V and J ends lost 1 base and 6 bases respectively, with 9 bases between them.

The count of this clone is one. This chain connects TRBV7-9 to TRBJ2-2; maybe TRBD1 (5 bases). Germline CDR1 is SEHNR and CDR2 is FQNEAQ (reference sequence). Trimming took 5 bases from V and 1 from J, leaving 8 bases between them. This CDR3 contains 14 residues. CDR3: CASSLDKNTGELFF. CDR3 in DNA: TGTGCCAGCAGCCTGGACAAGAACACCGGGGAGCTGTTTTTT.

The rearrangement links TRBV7-2 to TRBJ1-5; possible D gene TRBD1, 6 bases. Germline V CDR1 and CDR2: SGHTA, FQGNSA. CDR3 length equals 17 residues. V gave up 5 bases and J gave up 1 base, with 18 bases separating them. Here the CDR3 DNA reads TGTGCCAGCAGCCCACGGGGGGGGACACGAAGCAATCAGCCCCAGCATTTT. It codes for CASSPRGGTRSNQPQHF. Full variable domain (rest looked up from reference TRBV7-2 and TRBJ1-5): GAGVSQSPSNKVTEKGKDVELRCDPISGHTALYWYRQSLGQGLEFLIYFQGNSAPDKSGLPSDRFSAERTGGSVSTLTIQRTQQEDSAVYLCASSPRGGTRSNQPQHFGDGTRLSIL.

The chain carries TRBV29-1 and TRBJ1-3; D is undetermined. The CDR3 runs 12 residues. The germline V and J ends were trimmed by 0 bases and 8 bases, with 8 bases remaining between them. Germline-derived CDR1 and CDR2 are SQVTM and ANQGSEA. CDR3 sequence reads: CSVEDLRDTIYF. In DNA, the CDR3 is TGCAGCGTTGAAGATCTTCGGGACACCATATATTTT. Looking up the rest from reference TRBV29-1 and TRBJ1-3 gives the full variable domain: SAVISQKPSRDICQRGTSLTIQCQVDSQVTMMFWYRQQPGQSLTLIATANQGSEATYESGFVIDKFPISRPNLTFSTLTVSNMSPEDSSIYLCSVEDLRDTIYFGEGSWLTVV.

The rearrangement joins TRBV4-2 to TRBJ2-3, with D uncertain. Germline CDR1 LGHNA, CDR2 YNFKEQ. The CDR3 covers 16 residues. Trimming removed 1 base from V and 2 bases from J, with 13 bases in between. CDR3 region: CASSQAIRLHTDTQYF. The CDR3 coding sequence is TGTGCCAGCAGCCAAGCTATTAGACTCCACACAGATACGCAGTATTTT.

V and J are TRBV29-1 and TRBJ1-2; tentative D call: TRBD1 (5 bases). The CDR3 has 12 residues. V was trimmed by 5 bases and J by 5 bases, leaving 12 bases between them. CDR1 and CDR2 from the germline V gene are SQVTM and ANQGSEA. The CDR3 DNA sequence: TGCAGCGTTTTGTTAGGGGCATATGGCTACACCTTC. It is translated as CSVLLGAYGYTF. Full variable domain (remainder filled in from reference TRBV29-1 and TRBJ1-2): SAVISQKPSRDICQRGTSLTIQCQVDSQVTMMFWYRQQPGQSLTLIATANQGSEATYESGFVIDKFPISRPNLTFSTLTVSNMSPEDSSIYLCSVLLGAYGYTFGSGTRLTVV.

This clone was found a few times. The J gene is TRBJ1-2, the V gene TRBV5-6; maybe TRBD1 (5 bases). Trimming stripped 0 bases from V and 9 bases from J, with 18 bases between. This CDR3 has 15 amino acids. The germline V gene encodes CDR1 SGHDT and CDR2 YYEEEE. CDR3: CASSLDVGLNVRYTF. DNA for the CDR3: TGTGCCAGCAGCTTGGACGTGGGACTGAATGTACGCTACACCTTC. The full variable domain, with the rest looked up from reference TRBV5-6 and TRBJ1-2, is DAGVTQSPTHLIKTRGQQVTLRCSPKSGHDTVSWYQQALGQGPQFIFQYYEEEERQRGNFPDRFSGHQFPNYSSELNVNALLLGDSALYLCASSLDVGLNVRYTFGSGTRLTVV.

The chain uses TRBV2 and TRBJ2-2, with D maybe TRBD1 (5 bases). The V end lost 8 bases, the J end lost 5 bases, and 18 bases lay between the germline ends. The CDR3 is made up of 15 amino acids. Germline V lookup: CDR1 SNHLY, CDR2 FYNNEI. The CDR3 reads CASYFGQGRTGELFF. CDR3 in DNA: TGTGCCAGCTACTTCGGGCAGGGAAGAACCGGGGAGCTGTTTTTT.

The chain couples TRBV5-6 to TRBJ1-4, with 12 positions matching TRBD1. Germline CDR1 is SGHDT and CDR2 is YYEEEE. Trimming at V came to 3 bases and at J to 8 bases, leaving 5 bases not matched to a gene. The CDR3 totals 15 residues. CDR3 protein: CASSSGTGGVEKLFF. Written as DNA, the CDR3 is TGTGCCAGCAGCTCAGGGACAGGGGGCGTGGAAAAACTGTTTTTT.

The rearrangement joins TRBV6-5 to TRBJ1-2; 7 bases are a match to TRBD1. Germline loops: CDR1 MNHEY, CDR2 SVGAGI. The CDR3 spans 16 residues. The ends lost 2 bases at V and 5 bases at J; junction bases unmatched: 11. CDR3 sequence (DNA): TGTGCCAGCAGTTACCTGGACAGGTTAGGGCTGTATGGCTACACCTTC. Amino acid sequence: CASSYLDRLGLYGYTF.

This clone was seen many times. The chain recombines TRBV6-1 with TRBJ1-4; D may be TRBD1 (5 bases). Per the germline V gene, CDR1 is MNHNS and CDR2 is SASEGT. The CDR3 has 14 amino acids. V shed 6 bases and J shed 8 bases, with 16 bases lying between them. CDR3 DNA sequence: TGTGCCAGCAGCTCGTACGACAGAGGAGAAAAACTGTTTTTT. The encoded protein is CASSSYDRGEKLFF.

This sequence joins TRBV6-5 and TRBJ2-3; TRBD2 aligns across 14 bases. V lost 3 bases and J lost 3; bases outside the gene matches: 2. The CDR3 runs to 16 residues. Germline loops: CDR1 MNHEY, CDR2 SVGAGI. The CDR3 bases are TGTGCCAGCAGTTATGGGACTAGCGGGGGAACAGATACGCAGTATTTT. Its protein is CASSYGTSGGTDTQYF.

The chain links TRBV6-7 to TRBJ1-5; D ambiguous. TRBV6-7 is an open reading frame, and its role is uncertain. V gave up 0 bases and J gave up 5 bases, with 11 bases separating them. This CDR3 spans 15 amino acids. The CDR3 DNA follows: TGTGCCAGCAGTTACTCGATCCGGTTCCATCAGCCCCAGCATTTT. This translates into CASSYSIRFHQPQHF.

The chain links TRBV7-8 to TRBJ2-6; 13 nucleotides match TRBD2. V was pared by 4 bases and J by 2 bases, with 11 bases of the junction left unmatched. The germline V gene encodes CDR1 SGHVS and CDR2 FQNEAQ. CDR3 size: 20 residues. The CDR3 is CASSSWVLAGGSPGANVLTF. CDR3 DNA sequence: TGTGCCAGCAGCTCCTGGGTACTAGCGGGGGGGAGTCCTGGGGCCAACGTCCTGACTTTC.

V usage is TRBV6-5 and J usage is TRBJ2-7, with a weak D call TRBD2 (7 bases). V gave up 5 bases and J gave up 6 bases, with 17 bases separating them. The CDR3 has 14 residues. Germline V gene lookup returns CDR1 MNHEY and CDR2 SVGAGI. CDR3 sequence: CASSPPRGASEQYF. CDR3 sequence (DNA): TGTGCCAGCAGTCCTCCTCGGGGGGCTTCCGAGCAGTACTTC.

V gene TRBV5-1 combines with J gene TRBJ1-2; TRBD1 agrees at 8 bases. The CDR3 covers 15 residues. The germline V gene encodes CDR1 SGHRS and CDR2 YFSETQ. Trimming removed 4 bases from V and 8 bases from J; junction bases left unmatched: 13. In DNA form, the CDR3 reads TGCGCCAGCAGCCTACCAGGACAGGGCGCGAGGGGCTACACCTTC. It yields the protein CASSLPGQGARGYTF.

The chain uses TRBV7-6 and TRBJ2-7, with 12 bases that match TRBD2. CDR1 is SGHVS, CDR2 FNYEAQ, per germline. The length of the CDR3 is 19 residues. V was pared by 5 bases and J by 4 bases, with 18 bases of the junction left unmatched. The DNA of the CDR3 is TGTGCCAGCAGCCCCCGTATCGGGACTAGCGGGCCTGTCGGTTACGAGCAGTACTTC. Translated, it gives CASSPRIGTSGPVGYEQYF.

This clone was seen a few times. The chain recombines TRBV5-1 with TRBJ2-1; the match to TRBD2 covers 9 bases. The trim removed 2 bases at V and 7 bases at J, leaving 7 bases unmatched. The CDR3 contains 15 residues. Germline V lookup: CDR1 SGHRS, CDR2 YFSETQ. The CDR3 sequence: CASSFSSGTQNEQFF. CDR3 sequence (DNA): TGCGCCAGCAGCTTTTCTAGCGGGACCCAGAATGAGCAGTTCTTC.

CDR3: CASSSGQGPTDTQYF. CDR3 sequence (DNA): TGTGCCAGCAGCTCCGGACAGGGACCCACAGATACGCAGTATTTT. The rearrangement links TRBV9 to TRBJ2-3, with 8 bases lining up with TRBD1. The CDR3 has 15 residues. The germline V gene has CDR1 SGDLS and CDR2 YYNGEE. Unmatched junction bases numbered 6, after V lost 4 bases and J lost 2 bases.

This clone was recorded only once. The V call is TRBV27, the J call TRBJ2-5; 8 bases match TRBD1. Germline V gives CDR1 MNHEY, CDR2 SMNVEV (reference sequence). Trimming at V came to 5 bases and at J to 5 bases, leaving 4 bases not matched to a gene. The CDR3 totals 13 residues. The CDR3 bases are TGTGCCAGCAGTCAGGACAGGGCCGAGACCCAGTACTTC. Protein: CASSQDRAETQYF.

This chain uses TRBV7-9 with TRBJ2-2; no definite D call. The CDR3 length is 11 residues. Germline V CDR1 and CDR2: SEHNR, FQNEAQ (reference sequence). The V end lost 4 bases, the J end lost 6 bases, and 3 bases lay between the germline ends. The CDR3 coding sequence is TGTGCCAGCAGCTCCTCCGGGGAGCTGTTTTTT. Its protein product is CASSSSGELFF. Complete variable domain (other parts from reference TRBV7-9 and TRBJ2-2): DTGVSQNPRHKITKRGQNVTFRCDPISEHNRLYWYRQTLGQGPEFLTYFQNEAQLEKSRLLSDRFSAERPKGSFSTLEIQRTEQGDSAMYLCASSSSGELFFGEGSRLTVL.

The chain couples TRBV5-1 to TRBJ2-5, with TRBD2 matching over 11 bases. Trimming at V came to 3 bases and at J to 2 bases, leaving 15 bases not matched to a gene. The germline V gene encodes CDR1 SGHRS and CDR2 YFSETQ. The CDR3 runs 19 residues. This CDR3 reads CASSSPSGRSPSAQETQYF. In DNA form, the CDR3 reads TGCGCCAGCAGCTCACCTAGCGGGAGGAGCCCCTCCGCACAAGAGACCCAGTACTTC.

There are a few counts of this clone. V and J are TRBV7-7 and TRBJ1-3, with 9 bases that match TRBD1. V lost 4 bases to trimming and J lost 4 bases; unmatched junction nucleotides: 2. The V gene's germline CDR1 is SSHAT and CDR2 FNYEAQ (reference sequence). The CDR3 runs 14 residues. The CDR3 DNA sequence: TGTGCCAGCAGCTCCGGGACAGGGGGAAACACCATATATTTT. Protein: CASSSGTGGNTIYF.

This sequence joins TRBV4-1 and TRBJ1-2, with 7 bases fitting TRBD1. The CDR3 runs to 15 residues. Germline V gene data show CDR1 as MGHRA and CDR2 as YSYEKL. The V segment lost 5 bases and the J segment 8 bases; nucleotides outside the gene matches: 14. CDR3 residues: CASSEPGRQGDGYTF. CDR3 DNA: TGCGCCAGCAGCGAACCCGGGAGACAGGGCGACGGCTACACCTTC.

The rearrangement joins TRBV27 to TRBJ2-5; TRBD1 matches 7 bases. CDR1 MNHEY and CDR2 SMNVEV come from the germline V gene (reference sequence). V dropped 0 bases and J dropped 5; count of bases not matched to a gene: 6. The CDR3 is 15 amino acids. CDR3 residues: CASSLSWTGGETQYF. CDR3 coding DNA: TGTGCCAGCAGTTTATCGTGGACAGGAGGCGAGACCCAGTACTTC.

The genes are TRBV4-2 and TRBJ2-2, with 16 nucleotides matching TRBD2. The CDR3 extends over 17 amino acids. Germline loops: CDR1 LGHNA, CDR2 YNFKEQ. With 3 bases clipped from V and 4 bases from J, the junction kept 2 bases outside the gene matches. This chain's CDR3 is CASSQGLAGGPTGELFF. The CDR3 DNA is TGTGCCAGCAGCCAGGGACTAGCGGGGGGGCCCACCGGGGAGCTGTTTTTT.

DNA for the CDR3: TGTGCCAGTAGTAAGACAGGGGGAGCCTACGAGCAGTACTTC. Translation: CASSKTGGAYEQYF. V gene TRBV19 combines with J gene TRBJ2-7, with 9 bases lining up with TRBD1. With 4 bases clipped from V and 2 bases from J, the junction kept 3 bases outside the gene matches. There are 14 residues in the CDR3. Germline V gene sequence: CDR1 LNHDA, CDR2 SQIVND (reference sequence).